This T cell receptor beta chain was identified in a study of T cell changes during pregnancy in multiple sclerosis. The table came from immunoSEQ multiplex PCR; TCRdb's copy has only in-frame clones and leaves some out. Here the sample spans about 83,000 clones, 90% to 95% being singletons. V shed 0 bases and J shed 8 bases, with 8 bases lying between them. The CDR3 is made up of 12 amino acids. CDR1 and CDR2 (germline): SGDLS, YYNGEE. The rearrangement links TRBV9 to TRBJ1-2; D is unresolved. The specimen was peripheral blood, collected in the second trimester of pregnancy. The receptor was derived from a female donor with multiple sclerosis, enrolled in a pregnancy study. This CDR3 is CASSVAGKGYTF. In DNA, the CDR3 is TGTGCCAGCAGCGTAGCGGGGAAGGGCTACACCTTC.